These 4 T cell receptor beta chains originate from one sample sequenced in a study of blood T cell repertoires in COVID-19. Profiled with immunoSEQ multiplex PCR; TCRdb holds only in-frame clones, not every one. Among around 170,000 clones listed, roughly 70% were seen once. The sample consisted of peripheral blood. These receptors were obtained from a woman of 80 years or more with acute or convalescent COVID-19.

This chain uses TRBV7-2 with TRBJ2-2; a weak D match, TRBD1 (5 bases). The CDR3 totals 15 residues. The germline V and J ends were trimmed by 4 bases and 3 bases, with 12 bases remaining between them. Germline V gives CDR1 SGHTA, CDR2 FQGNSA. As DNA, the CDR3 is TGTGCCAGCAGCTCAACAGGCGGCGACACCGGGGAGCTGTTTTTT. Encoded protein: CASSSTGGDTGELFF.

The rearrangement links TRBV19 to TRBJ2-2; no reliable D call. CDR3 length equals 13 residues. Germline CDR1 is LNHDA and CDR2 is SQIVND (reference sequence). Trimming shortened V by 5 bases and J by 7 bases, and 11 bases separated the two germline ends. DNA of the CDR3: TGTGCCAGTAGTGGGCAATCCAACGGGGAGCTGTTTTTT. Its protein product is CASSGQSNGELFF.

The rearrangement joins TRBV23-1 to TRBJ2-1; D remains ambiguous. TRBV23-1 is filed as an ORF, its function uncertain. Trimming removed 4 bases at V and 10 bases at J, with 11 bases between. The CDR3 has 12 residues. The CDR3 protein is CASSPRLAEQFF. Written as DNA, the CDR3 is TGCGCCAGCAGTCCCAGGCTGGCGGAGCAGTTCTTC.

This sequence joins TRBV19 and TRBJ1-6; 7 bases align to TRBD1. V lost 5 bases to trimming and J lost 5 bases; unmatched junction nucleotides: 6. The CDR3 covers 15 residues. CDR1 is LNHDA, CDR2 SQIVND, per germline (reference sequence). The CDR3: CASSRQGQNNSPLHF. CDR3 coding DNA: TGTGCCAGTAGTCGCCAGGGACAGAATAATTCACCCCTCCACTTT.